A single sample gave rise to the 31 T cell receptor beta chains below, sequenced in a study of CD8 T cells in ankylosing spondylitis. TCRdb ran MiXCR on the 5' RACE reads and lists one entry per CDR3 protein. The sample has approximately 540,000 distinct CDR3 sequences, 12% seen once. For these TCRs, the target antigens are not known. Study findings and constraints: Blood of patients with ankylosing spondylitis appeared to be characterized by a TCR beta motif of several highly homologous variants.

The sample comprised blood, either unsorted or a sorted T cell fraction (not recorded which). These receptor sequences come from a male donor with ankylosing spondylitis.

The chain joins TRBV20-1 to TRBJ2-7; 11 bases fit TRBD2. Germline V gives CDR1 DFQATT, CDR2 SNEGSKA (reference sequence). This CDR3 contains 17 residues. CDR3 amino acids: CCARARGLAGGLREQYF. DNA for the CDR3: TGCTGCGCTAGAGCGAGGGGCCTAGCGGGGGGTTTGAGAGAGCAGTACTTC.

J is TRBJ2-1 and V is TRBV12-3 or TRBV12-4, with TRBD2 matching 8 bases. V shed 0 bases, J shed 6 bases, and the junction held 10 bases outside the gene matches. The CDR3 covers 17 residues. The CDR3: CASSLAGGAGESNEQFF. The CDR3 DNA reads TGTGCCAGCAGTTTAGCAGGAGGAGCGGGAGAAAGCAATGAGCAGTTCTTC.

J is TRBJ2-3 and V is TRBV14; possible D gene TRBD2, 5 bases. CDR1 and CDR2 from the germline V gene are SGHDN and FVKESK. V lost 6 bases and J 0 bases, leaving 16 bases between the germline ends. The CDR3 has 16 amino acids. The CDR3 nucleotides read TGTGCCAGCAGGCGCGCGTCGGGATTTAGCACAGATACGCAGTATTTT. The encoded protein is CASRRASGFSTDTQYF.

This clonotype was detected a few times. This chain connects TRBV3-1 to TRBJ2-1; 13 bases are a match to TRBD2. V was pared by 3 bases and J by 13 bases, with 9 bases of the junction left unmatched. The CDR3 contains 15 residues. The V gene's germline CDR1 is LGHDT and CDR2 YNNKEL (reference sequence). This CDR3 is CASSQAGLAGEDQFF. DNA of the CDR3: TGTGCCAGCAGCCAGGCTGGACTAGCGGGAGAGGATCAGTTCTTC.

This clonotype appeared once. The chain carries TRBV7-2 and TRBJ1-2, with 9 bases lining up with TRBD1. The V gene end was trimmed by 5 bases and the J gene end by 5 bases; junction bases not matched to a gene: 9. CDR3 length equals 15 residues. Looked up from germline, CDR1 is SGHTA and CDR2 is FQGNSA. CDR3 protein: CASSPGGQGMYGYTF. CDR3 DNA: TGTGCCAGCAGCCCAGGGGGACAGGGAATGTATGGCTACACCTTC.

This clonotype was observed a handful of times. V and J are TRBV2 and TRBJ2-1; D is undetermined. The ends were cut back, 1 base at V and 0 bases at J, with 10 bases in the middle. This CDR3 is 16 amino acids long. Germline V gene sequence: CDR1 SNHLY, CDR2 FYNNEI. CDR3: CASSEEAMSSYNEQFF. The CDR3 nucleotides read TGTGCCAGCAGTGAAGAAGCCATGAGCTCCTACAATGAGCAGTTCTTC.

This clonotype appeared a few times. This sequence joins TRBV11-1 and TRBJ2-7; D unclear. Trimming removed 1 base at V and 3 bases at J, with 10 bases between. The CDR3 length is 14 residues. The germline CDR1 and CDR2 sequences are SGHAT and FQDESV (reference sequence). The CDR3 protein is CASSLVGSLYEQYV. CDR3 nucleotide sequence: TGTGCCAGCAGCTTAGTAGGCAGCCTCTACGAGCAGTACGTC.

In its sample, this clonotype was seen many times. This chain connects TRBV4-2 to TRBJ2-4; 7 positions agree with TRBD2. The ends lost 1 base at V and 3 bases at J; junction bases unmatched: 12. The CDR3 totals 18 residues. Germline V gives CDR1 LGHNA, CDR2 YNFKEQ. The CDR3 nucleotides are TGTGCCAGCAGCCAAGGGGTACGCGCGGGAGCCGTCAAAAACATTCAGTACTTC. This sequence encodes CASSQGVRAGAVKNIQYF.

Only a few counts were recorded for this clonotype. V usage is TRBV20-1 and J usage is TRBJ2-1; 12 positions match TRBD1. Trimming cost V 6 bases and J 9 bases; bases outside gene matches: 9. This CDR3 is built from 14 residues. The germline V gene has CDR1 DFQATT and CDR2 SNEGSKA (reference sequence). The CDR3 loop reads CSAQGQGAMSEQFF. Here the CDR3 DNA reads TGCAGTGCCCAGGGACAGGGGGCGATGAGTGAGCAGTTCTTC.

This clonotype was recorded a few times. The genes are TRBV5-6 and TRBJ1-6, with D hard to call. The CDR3 runs to 14 residues. Germline V CDR1 and CDR2: SGHDT, YYEEEE. V was clipped by 0 bases and J by 5 bases, with 6 bases between them. Written as DNA, the CDR3 is TGTGCCAGCAGCTTGGTAGCGAATAATTCACCCCTCCACTTT. This codes for CASSLVANNSPLHF.

This clonotype was detected many times. The chain links TRBV24-1 to TRBJ2-1, with 8 bases lining up with TRBD2. The V gene end was trimmed by 9 bases and the J gene end by 6 bases; junction bases not matched to a gene: 9. Per the germline V gene, CDR1 is KGHDR and CDR2 is SFDVKD. The CDR3 is made up of 14 amino acids. For the CDR3, the DNA is TGTGCCACCCTCTCCAGCGGGAGTGTCAATGAGCAGTTCTTC. It codes for CATLSSGSVNEQFF.

This clonotype came up many times. The gene calls are TRBV5-1 and TRBJ2-1; 10 bases fit TRBD2. The germline CDR1 and CDR2 sequences are SGHRS and YFSETQ. Germline trimming cut 4 bases from V and 8 bases from J; bases unmatched to any gene: 9. This CDR3 is built from 15 residues. DNA for the CDR3: TGCGCCAGCAGCATAGCAGCGGGAGGGAGGGATGAGCAGTTCTTC. Amino acids: CASSIAAGGRDEQFF.

This chain joins TRBV13 and TRBJ2-1; 8 nucleotides agree with TRBD1. CDR1 PRHDT and CDR2 FYEKMQ come from the germline V gene (reference sequence). J gave up 4 bases and V 0 bases, and 8 bases lay outside the gene matches. The CDR3 loop spans 17 amino acids. The CDR3 coding sequence is TGTGCCAGCAGCTTAGGAAGTCAGGGGGCGATTTACAATGAGCAGTTCTTC. This translates into CASSLGSQGAIYNEQFF.

This clonotype was seen a few times. The rearrangement uses TRBV20-1 and TRBJ2-1; 13 nucleotides align to TRBD2. The CDR3 runs 16 residues. V gave up 6 bases and J gave up 7 bases; unmatched junction bases: 12. Germline loops: CDR1 DFQATT, CDR2 SNEGSKA (reference sequence). CDR3 in amino acids: CSAPSTGTSGTNEQFF. DNA of the CDR3: TGCAGTGCACCTTCTACCGGGACTAGCGGGACTAATGAGCAGTTCTTC.

This clonotype was seen a single time. The V call is TRBV20-1, the J call TRBJ2-3; 7 bases fit TRBD2. After removal of 6 bases from V and 5 bases from J, the junction contained 11 bases not matched to a gene. Per germline, CDR1 DFQATT and CDR2 SNEGSKA (reference sequence). CDR3 length: 14 amino acids. The DNA of the CDR3 is TGCAGTGCCGTCTTCCCGGGAGGAAGAGATACGCAGTATTTT. The encoded protein is CSAVFPGGRDTQYF.

This clonotype was found a few times. The V gene is TRBV7-2, the J gene TRBJ2-3; D possibly corresponds to TRBD2 (6 bases). Germline V gene data show CDR1 as SGHTA and CDR2 as FQGNSA. This CDR3 contains 17 residues. V was cut by 5 bases and J by 2 bases, with 20 bases left in between. The CDR3 coding sequence is TGTGCCAGCAGCACCCCCGAGGGCGGGATCCCCACAGATACGCAGTATTTT. It codes for CASSTPEGGIPTDTQYF.

The chain has TRBV20-1 and TRBJ1-1; no firm D call. Germline V gene data show CDR1 as DFQATT and CDR2 as SNEGSKA (reference sequence). The CDR3 runs 11 residues. V lost 3 bases and J 6 bases, leaving 8 bases between the germline ends. CDR3 sequence reads: CSARPASEAFF. The CDR3 nucleotides read TGCAGTGCTAGGCCGGCCTCTGAAGCTTTCTTT.

This clonotype was recorded at least ten times. The rearrangement uses TRBV29-1 and TRBJ2-1, with a tentative D call TRBD1 (6 bases). With 3 bases removed from V and 8 bases from J, the gap between germline ends came to 14 bases. This CDR3 spans 13 amino acids. CDR1 is SQVTM, CDR2 ANQGSEA, per germline. This CDR3 reads CSVEPPRGDEQFF. The CDR3 nucleotides read TGCAGCGTTGAGCCCCCCAGGGGCGATGAGCAGTTCTTC.

The table lists this clonotype with many counts. The V gene is TRBV12-3 or TRBV12-4, the J gene TRBJ2-5, with TRBD2 identical over 7 bases. This CDR3 has 14 amino acids. Germline trimming cut 1 base from V and 4 bases from J; bases unmatched to any gene: 3. DNA of the CDR3: TGTGCCAGCAGTTTAGGTCCTAGCGGAGAGACCCAGTACTTC. Translating gives CASSLGPSGETQYF.

The sample holds one count of this clonotype. The CDR3 coding sequence is TGCGCCAGCAGCGGGGGGGATTCCCCTCATGGCTACACCTTC. Translated, it gives CASSGGDSPHGYTF. The genes are TRBV5-1 and TRBJ1-2; D might be TRBD1 (5 bases). Trimming left V 4 bases short and J 6 bases short, with 16 bases between. The V gene's germline CDR1 is SGHRS and CDR2 YFSETQ. The CDR3 has 14 amino acids.

The table lists this clonotype with many counts. The J gene is TRBJ1-5, the V gene TRBV20-1; no clear D. CDR1 and CDR2 from the germline V gene are DFQATT and SNEGSKA (reference sequence). The V and J ends lost 0 bases and 6 bases respectively, with 9 bases between them. This CDR3 region has 13 residues. CDR3 sequence: CSARDMGIQPQHF. CDR3 in DNA: TGCAGTGCTAGAGATATGGGAATTCAGCCCCAGCATTTT.

This clonotype was recorded at least ten times. The DNA of the CDR3 is TGCAGCGTCTCGACAGGGGGTACGAAAACTGAAAAACTGTTTTTT. This encodes CSVSTGGTKTEKLFF. The chain recombines TRBV29-1 with TRBJ1-4, with 9 bases lining up with TRBD1. The CDR3 loop spans 15 amino acids. Germline V gives CDR1 SQVTM, CDR2 ANQGSEA. Germline trimming cut 6 bases from V and 7 bases from J; bases unmatched to any gene: 12.

The gene calls are TRBV29-1 and TRBJ1-5; D possibly corresponds to TRBD1 (6 bases). The length of the CDR3 is 14 residues. Germline V CDR1 and CDR2: SQVTM, ANQGSEA. Trimming left V 6 bases short and J 3 bases short, with 15 bases between. The CDR3 protein is CSVAWTADNQPQHF. In nucleotides, the CDR3 is TGCAGCGTAGCGTGGACAGCCGACAATCAGCCCCAGCATTTT.

This clonotype has only a few counts. The chain links TRBV20-1 to TRBJ1-5; possible D gene TRBD1, 5 bases. Trimming removed 4 bases at V and 7 bases at J, with 8 bases between. The germline CDR1 and CDR2 sequences are DFQATT and SNEGSKA (reference sequence). This CDR3 has 11 residues. The CDR3 region is CSATGTQPQHF. Written as DNA, the CDR3 is TGCAGTGCTACAGGGACCCAGCCCCAGCATTTT.

This clonotype came up many times. The V and J genes are TRBV7-9 and TRBJ1-1; D is unresolved. V lost 6 bases to trimming and J lost 1 base, with 9 bases between them. In germline, CDR1 is SEHNR, CDR2 FQNEAQ (reference sequence). The CDR3 consists of 13 residues. CDR3 bases: TGTGCCAGCAGAGCTAGACAGAACACTGAAGCTTTCTTT. It is translated as CASRARQNTEAFF.

This clonotype has a handful of counts. This sequence joins TRBV19 and TRBJ2-2, with 7 bases lining up with TRBD1. This CDR3 is 14 amino acids long. With 3 bases clipped from V and 4 bases from J, the junction kept 2 bases outside the gene matches. Germline loops: CDR1 LNHDA, CDR2 SQIVND (reference sequence). The CDR3 coding sequence is TGTGCCAGTAGTATGACAGGGCCCACCGGGGAGCTGTTTTTT. Protein sequence: CASSMTGPTGELFF.

This rearrangement joins TRBV12-3 or TRBV12-4 to TRBJ1-6; D call uncertain. The CDR3 consists of 14 residues. The V end was cut by 4 bases, the J end by 5 bases, with 9 bases between. The CDR3 loop is CASSWVRNNSPLHF. As DNA, the CDR3 is TGTGCCAGCAGTTGGGTGAGGAATAATTCACCCCTCCACTTT.

This chain uses TRBV25-1 with TRBJ1-2; perhaps TRBD1 as D (5 bases). The CDR3 runs to 14 residues. V gave up 0 bases and J gave up 1 base, with 6 bases separating them. In germline, CDR1 is MGHDK, CDR2 SYGVNS. CDR3 protein: CASSEYGGNYGYTF. The CDR3 DNA follows: TGTGCCAGCAGTGAATACGGGGGTAACTATGGCTACACCTTC.

Ten or more counts support this clonotype. The genes are TRBV5-1 and TRBJ2-3; unclear D gene. Germline CDR1 SGHRS, CDR2 YFSETQ. The CDR3 loop spans 14 amino acids. The V end lost 2 bases, the J end lost 2 bases, and 9 bases lay between the germline ends. CDR3 nucleotide sequence: TGCGCCAGCAGCTTTCAGAGTTACACAGATACGCAGTATTTT. Its protein product is CASSFQSYTDTQYF.

CDR3 region: CSAGGRGEDSPLHF. The CDR3 DNA follows: TGCAGTGCTGGAGGTCGGGGGGAGGATTCACCCCTCCACTTT. J is TRBJ1-6 and V is TRBV20-1, with D possibly matching TRBD1 (5 bases). The V end lost 5 bases, the J end lost 8 bases, and 16 bases lay between the germline ends. CDR1 and CDR2 (germline): DFQATT, SNEGSKA (reference sequence). The CDR3 covers 14 residues.

The CDR3 region is CSASRREGRETQYF. CDR3 nucleotides: TGCAGTGCTAGTAGGCGGGAGGGCCGAGAGACCCAGTACTTC. The V and J genes are TRBV20-1 and TRBJ2-5, with 9 bases aligning to TRBD2. Germline assignment: CDR1 DFQATT and CDR2 SNEGSKA (reference sequence). This CDR3 region has 14 residues. The trim removed 3 bases at V and 4 bases at J, leaving 6 bases unmatched.